These T cell receptor beta chains were read from a single sample in a study of monozygotic twins with cystic fibrosis. The method was immunoSEQ multiplex PCR; TCRdb's version includes in-frame clones alone and lacks a portion of them. The sample has more than 12,000 clones, around 84% seen once. The sample was blood. These receptors originate from a boy aged 5-17 years with cystic fibrosis. Both conserved end residues are part of each CDR3. The D gene is left open where the match is weak. The size field is filled for only some rows; it gives once, few, many or a size class.

NA,NA,TRBJ2-2,TRBV14,TGTGCCAGCAGCCAAAGCTGGAGGAGGGGCACCGGGGAGCTGTTTTTT,CASSQSWRRGTGELFF
NA,few,TRBJ1-1,TRBV7-9,TGTGCCAGCAGCTTGGAGTGGGACGCAGGGCGAGCTTTCTTT,CASSLEWDAGRAFF
NA,NA,TRBJ2-3,TRBV28,TGTGCCAGCACCGAGCTAGATACGCAGTATTTT,CASTELDTQYF
NA,NA,TRBJ2-5,TRBV16,TGTGCCAGCAGCCCTAGATGGGAGCAGTACTTC,CASSPRWEQYF
NA,NA,TRBJ2-7,TRBV29-1,TGCAGCGTGGCAGGGACCCACGAGCAGTACTTC,CSVAGTHEQYF
NA,NA,TRBJ1-5,TRBV7-8,TGTGCCAGCAGCTCCTCTATCGCCTATCAGCCCCAGCATTTT,CASSSSIAYQPQHF
NA,NA,TRBJ1-3,TRBV30,TGTGCCTGGAGTGTGATAGGGCTAGCTGGAAACACCATATATTTT,CAWSVIGLAGNTIYF
NA,NA,TRBJ2-1,TRBV27,TGTGCCAGCAGTTTAGTTCTCGGAGGCAATTACCCCCAGTTCTTC,CASSLVLGGNYPQFF
NA,few,TRBJ1-4,TRBV2,TGTGCCAGCAGTGAGAATCGAGGAGATGAAAAACTGTTTTTT,CASSENRGDEKLFF
TRBD1,NA,TRBJ2-4,TRBV4-2,TGTGCCAGCAGCCAAGGTTCAGGGGGCTCCAAAAACATTCAGTACTTC,CASSQGSGGSKNIQYF
TRBD1,NA,TRBJ1-5,TRBV5-3,TGTGCCAGAGGTTTTTTGCGGACAGGAGACTATAGCAATCAGCCCCAGCATTTT,CARGFLRTGDYSNQPQHF
NA,few,TRBJ1-1,TRBV27,TGTGCCAGCAGTTCCGGAAGGACTGAAGCTTTCTTT,CASSSGRTEAFF
NA,NA,TRBJ2-2,TRBV7-9,TGTGCCAGCAGCTTCCGAACCGGGGAGCTGTTTTTT,CASSFRTGELFF
TRBD1,NA,TRBJ2-7,TRBV18,TGTGCCAGCTCACCGGGACAGGGGGCCGAGCAGTACTTC,CASSPGQGAEQYF
TRBD1,NA,TRBJ2-3,TRBV5-1,TGCGCCAGCAGACCGGGACAGGGCTCAGATACGCAGTATTTT,CASRPGQGSDTQYF
NA,NA,TRBJ1-2,TRBV18,TGTGCCAGCTCACGTGGAGTAGAAAACTATGGCTACACCTTC,CASSRGVENYGYTF
TRBD2,NA,TRBJ2-3,TRBV7-9,TGTGCCAGCAGCTTAGTAACTAGCGGGAGACGGACAGATACGCAGTATTTT,CASSLVTSGRRTDTQYF
TRBD1,NA,TRBJ1-6,TRBV10-3,TGTGCCATCAGCAGGGGGGGAGGTGATAATTCACCCCTCCACTTT,CAISRGGGDNSPLHF
TRBD1,NA,TRBJ1-3,TRBV5-1,TGCGCCAGCAGCGTGGGGACAGTCTCTGGAAACACCATATATTTT,CASSVGTVSGNTIYF
TRBD1,NA,TRBJ2-1,TRBV14,TGTGCCAGCAGCCAAGATGACAGGGAGATCGCTGAGCAGTTCTTC,CASSQDDREIAEQFF
NA,NA,TRBJ1-2,TRBV5-4,TGTGCCAGCAGTTTTAACAGGGAGTATGGCTACACCTTC,CASSFNREYGYTF
NA,NA,TRBJ1-1,TRBV5-1,TGCGCCAGCAGCTTCCGTGGGACAAACTATGAAGCTTTCTTT,CASSFRGTNYEAFF
TRBD1,NA,TRBJ1-2,TRBV6-1,TGTGCCAGCAGCATGAGGGGGACAGGGTCTGGCTACACCTTC,CASSMRGTGSGYTF
TRBD1,once,TRBJ2-7,TRBV30,TGTGCCTGGAGTTTCCTTAACTCCGGGACAGGGTCAGGGGAGCAGTACTTC,CAWSFLNSGTGSGEQYF
TRBD1,NA,TRBJ1-5,TRBV6-1,TGTGCCAGCAGTGAAGGCCTAATCGACAGGGGGGGACGGCCCCAGCATTTT,CASSEGLIDRGGRPQHF
NA,NA,TRBJ2-5,TRBV9,TGTGCCAGCAGCGAGGGACCCAACGGAGGGGGCGAGACCCAGTACTTC,CASSEGPNGGGETQYF
NA,NA,TRBJ1-1,TRBV7-8,TGTGCCAGCAGCTTAGCCAGGAACACTGAAGCTTTCTTT,CASSLARNTEAFF
NA,NA,TRBJ1-2,TRBV28,TGTGCCAGCAGTTCCCCCGGGGCAGCTTCCCCCTATGGCTACACCTTC,CASSSPGAASPYGYTF
NA,NA,TRBJ2-7,TRBV12-5,TGTGCTAGTTTGGATGAGCGCGAGCAGTACTTC,CASLDEREQYF
TRBD1,NA,TRBJ2-3,TRBV10-1,TGCGCCAGCAGTGAGTCCGGGACAGGGTTGGCAGATACGCAGTATTTT,CASSESGTGLADTQYF
NA,once,TRBJ2-1,TRBV6-6,TGTGCCAGCAGCCCGCCCGGGACTGTTAACAATGAGCAGTTCTTC,CASSPPGTVNNEQFF
NA,NA,TRBJ2-7,TRBV6-6,TGTGCCAGCACCCCGATGTGGTACGAGCAGTACTTC,CASTPMWYEQYF
NA,NA,TRBJ1-1,TRBV7-9,TGTGCCAGCAGGGGGTTAATCAACACTGAAGCTTTCTTT,CASRGLINTEAFF
NA,NA,TRBJ2-5,TRBV2,TGTGCCAACTCACAGGAGCTCCAAGAGACCCAGTACTTC,CANSQELQETQYF
TRBD2,NA,TRBJ2-7,TRBV23-1,TGCGCCAGCAGTCAACCTGGGACTAGCGGGACCCTTTGGGAGCAGTACTTC,CASSQPGTSGTLWEQYF
NA,NA,TRBJ2-7,TRBV30,TGTGCCTGGAGTGACGTCTACGAGCAGTACTTC,CAWSDVYEQYF
NA,NA,TRBJ1-1,TRBV4-1,TGCGCCAGCAACTCACCTGAAAGGGGAAAAACTGAAGCTTTCTTT,CASNSPERGKTEAFF
NA,NA,TRBJ1-3,TRBV11-2,TGTGCCAGCACCCACCCCAGGGCGGGAAACACCATATATTTT,CASTHPRAGNTIYF
NA,NA,TRBJ1-5,TRBV4-2,TGTGCCAGCAGCCAAGTAAGGGCCGAGGGGCTAAATCAGCCCCAGCATTTT,CASSQVRAEGLNQPQHF
TRBD2,NA,TRBJ2-3,TRBV7-9,TGTGCCAGCACCCCACCTTGGCGGGAGGGCCGAGCGACCTATACGCAGTATTTT,CASTPPWREGRATYTQYF
TRBD2,NA,TRBJ2-1,TRBV5-1,TGCGCCAGCAGCTTGGATTGGACTAGTATGAACAATGAGCAGTTCTTC,CASSLDWTSMNNEQFF
NA,NA,TRBJ1-1,TRBV19,TGTGCCAGTAGCAACGATCCAGCGGGACCCAATGAAGCTTTCTTT,CASSNDPAGPNEAFF
NA,NA,TRBJ1-5,TRBV27,TGTGCCAGCAGTTTGGACAGCAATCAGCCCCAGCATTTT,CASSLDSNQPQHF
NA,NA,TRBJ2-7,TRBV5-6,TGTGCCAGCAGCTTGATTACGGGGTACGAGCAGTACTTC,CASSLITGYEQYF
NA,NA,TRBJ1-5,TRBV6-1,TGTGCCAGCAGTGAAGGTGTTCAGCCCCAGCATTTT,CASSEGVQPQHF
TRBD2,NA,TRBJ2-1,TRBV6-4,TGTGCCAGCAGTGTTAGCGGGGGGGCTCTCAATGAGCAGTTCTTC,CASSVSGGALNEQFF
TRBD2,NA,TRBJ2-7,TRBV10-3,TGTGCCATCAGTGAGCCGCCTTTAGGGCGGGGGACCTCCTACGAGCAGTACTTC,CAISEPPLGRGTSYEQYF
NA,NA,TRBJ1-4,TRBV4-1,TGCGCCAGCAGCCAAGGGGCAGTACTTGAAAAACTGTTTTTT,CASSQGAVLEKLFF
NA,few,TRBJ1-4,TRBV4-1,TGCGCCAGCAGCCAAATTGGATTAGGTGAAAAACTGTTTTTT,CASSQIGLGEKLFF
NA,once,TRBJ1-1,TRBV7-3,TGTGCCAGCAGCTTAATGCCTCAGAACACTGAAGCTTTCTTT,CASSLMPQNTEAFF
NA,NA,TRBJ2-2,TRBV19,TGTGCCAGTCGTTTCGGCCCCGGGGAGCTGTTTTTT,CASRFGPGELFF
NA,NA,TRBJ2-1,TRBV19,TGTGCCAGTATGGCTCCGGGACCTCGCTACAATGAGCAGTTCTTC,CASMAPGPRYNEQFF
NA,NA,TRBJ1-1,TRBV18,TGTGCCAGCTCACCACCAAGGCCCCCGAACACTGAAGCTTTCTTT,CASSPPRPPNTEAFF
NA,NA,TRBJ1-5,TRBV6-1,TGTGCCAGCAGTAACCGGGACACTCGGCGGCCCCAGCATTTT,CASSNRDTRRPQHF
TRBD1,NA,TRBJ2-5,TRBV5-1,TGCGCCAGCAGCGTAGGACAGGACAGAAAGACCCAGTACTTC,CASSVGQDRKTQYF